This T cell receptor beta chain was observed in a study of cytomegalovirus exposure and HLA in healthy donors. Study results and caveats: Later genetic work tied a missense DCLRE1C variant to beta-chain V and J trimming. Specificity for CMV antigens was confirmed in vitro for a few of the CMV-associated chains. A later analysis reportedly identified an Asian-associated ancestry cluster as carrying fewer N-insertions than the roughly 670-donor mean. Analysis performed later found under 20,000 TCR beta sequences associated with HLA alleles at 0.05 false discovery rate.

The PCR made use of 60 Vbeta and 13 Jbeta primers. Profiling relied on immunoSEQ multiplex PCR, and the TCRdb table lists in-frame clones only, not all of them. In the table there are approximately 83,000 clones, more than 70% of which are singletons. Details on this clone: Its target is not known.

The TCR was taken from a man younger than 30 in good health and CMV-seronegative. Source material: PBMCs.

CDR3 amino acids: CASRETSGNTIYF. CDR3 bases: TGTGCCAGCAGAGAGACATCCGGAAACACCATATATTTT. The V and J genes are TRBV2 and TRBJ1-3; D is ambiguous. The germline gives CDR1 SNHLY, CDR2 FYNNEI. The V and J ends lost 6 bases and 4 bases respectively, with 10 bases between them. The CDR3 contains 13 residues.